Listed below are T cell receptor beta chains from one sample, sequenced in a study of beta chain features in type 1 diabetes. The assay was immunoSEQ multiplex PCR, and TCRdb's table has in-frame clones only and misses some. The sample has about 930,000 clones; roughly 17% are singletons. What was sequenced was naive CD4+ T cells from blood. These receptors were collected from a woman aged 18-29 years in good health. Both conserved end residues are part of each CDR3. Each record gives: V gene, CDR3 length, CDR3 protein.

>TRBV19|15
CASMRLGTAPETQYF
>TRBV29-1|12
CSVEGLNTEAFF
>TRBV4-1|13
CASSQDPFYEQYF
>TRBV7-3|18
CASSPQSGLGLVPYEQYF
>TRBV27|14
CATLSGSSYNEQFF
>TRBV27|14
CASSLRVNQETQYF
>TRBV5-6|12
CASSESSYEQYF
>TRBV20-1|10
CSPYVNTQYF
>TRBV28|11
CASSLRETQYF
>TRBV7-3|15
CASSSTSGSYNEQFF
>TRBV7-2|17
CASRISGGPIGYNEQFF
>TRBV18|13
CASSPGSGNTIYF
>TRBV7-9|13
CASIRTANTEAFF
>TRBV19|16
CASSIAGPSAFDEQYF
>TRBV15|15
CATSRATGRLYEQYF
>TRBV7-6|13
CASSLGQNYGYTF
>TRBV5-6|15
CASSALTSPGYEQYF
>TRBV5-1|18
CASSLAGASGSHYNEQFF
>TRBV6-6|15
CASSATRGSYNEQFF
>TRBV5-1|14
CASSLGQYTGELFF
>TRBV18|15
CASSPRGNGANVLTF
>TRBV5-6|16
CASSLAVIAGGNEQFF
>TRBV15|20
CATSRDRFGGSYGGYNEQFF
>TRBV5-4|15
CASSLTGHINQPQHF
>TRBV11-2|14
CASSLGTSYNEQFF
>TRBV28|14
CASSFSLAAGELFF
>TRBV5-1|14
CASSLGLANYEQYF
>TRBV5-5|11
CASSLEAVTFF
>TRBV6-5|16
CASSYQTGTRYEKLFF
>TRBV15|14
CATSLGTPWNEQFF
>TRBV21-1|14
CASCPVQGADTQYF
>TRBV27|15
CASSLSRDRVSEQYF
>TRBV4-2|15
CASSQDRTSLETQYF
>TRBV19|15
CASSIRRGGNQPQHF
>TRBV4-2|14
CASSQEYGGQPQHF
>TRBV5-1|13
CASSVRGNNEQFF
>TRBV19|14
CASRSGMSTDTQYF
>TRBV7-2|12
CASSTRTGELFF
>TRBV28|13
CASSFQLWNEQFF
>TRBV28|13
CASSLSHTDTQYF
>TRBV7-8|14
CASSPSGTQETQYF
>TRBV7-3|13
CASSLTRHNEQFF
>TRBV15|17
CATSRLPQAGKEGTQYF
>TRBV7-2|16
CASSWTSGRGTGELFF
>TRBV7-9|13
CASSPGQIYGYTF
>TRBV28|16
CASPPSGSHSSYEQYF
>TRBV15|17
CATSRDLLGLAGGEQFF
>TRBV18|14
CASSRLAGWDTQYF